This TCR beta chain was sequenced in a study of T cell responses to AZD1222 COVID-19 vaccine (dated by TCRdb to about 2021). Looking at the study overall: A total of 230 to 250 trial participants underwent TCR sequencing, of whom about 210 received two doses of AZD1222 and roughly 25 received two doses of the MenACWY control vaccine. Trial participants were enrolled by age into subgroups of 18-55, 56-69 and 70-plus years, and around 140, 26 and 57 TCR-sequenced participants, respectively, were included in these subgroups.

Broader findings and caveats from the paper: A significant rise in spike-specific TCR breadth and depth was observed after two AZD1222 doses relative to day 0 and relative to MenACWY recipients. The 56-69-year group was small, and its depth increase did not reach significance, likely because of low power. Nearly half of unique spike-specific TCRs reportedly recognized epitopes outside regions mutated in the B.1.351 and B.1.1.7 variants. Conclusions about previously exposed vaccinees are limited because only a handful of AZD1222 recipients were SARS-CoV-2 seropositive at baseline. Participants were mostly white British and included more females than males, and it was suggested by the authors that clonal diversity may have been underestimated. The whole spike protein was spanned by vaccine-associated CD4 TCRs, and dominant responses were seen in regions 160-218 and 743-854. No day 14 peak-response samples were available, so repertoires were characterized only after the peak T cell response.

On this clone itself: The target of this receptor is not known. No clone much larger than this one lies a single base away; base qualities are absent.

From the germline V gene, CDR1 is MDHEN and CDR2 is SYDVKM. The cysteine opens and the phenylalanine closes a CDR3 of 11 amino acids. The DNA shown is the 33-base CDR3, in frame from base 1. The junction carries 12 bases between V and J, which are trimmed by 8 bases and 8 bases respectively. The time point label corresponds to: about 28 days (+/-7) after the second vaccine dose. AZD1222 recipients given second doses at about 4 weeks or at about 12 weeks were pooled, since spike-specific TCR depth and breadth were not found to differ between the two schedules. Samples from vaccinated people were obtained from the UK trials COV001 and COV002, which included a single-blind randomized controlled phase 2/3 trial of AZD1222 (ChAdOx1 nCoV-19) in healthy adults. For TCRbeta chain sequencing, PBMC samples from trial participants were taken at day 0 and at day 28 after the second dose. The CDR3 regions of human TCRbeta chains were subjected to immunosequencing. As for how the authors treated the data: TCRs in the repertoires were compared against a reference library of SARS-CoV-2-specific TCRs that had been generated with the MIRA antigen-specificity platform. Breadth was defined as the fraction of unique TCRs that were SARS-CoV-2-associated, and depth was defined as the fraction of total T cells that were SARS-CoV-2-associated. Using the MIRA data, every spike-specific TCR was mapped to the spike region that the TCR reacted to and assigned to either a CD4 or a CD8 class. Log10-transformed breadth and depth values were compared by one-way ANOVA with Sidak's multiple comparisons tests. TCRdb's version of the immuneACCESS table is confined to in-frame rearrangements and falls short of the full clone set. An unresolved V gene accounts for under half of the shortfall where checked; the remainder is of unknown origin. V and J calls and clone size are as listed in that table; D and trimming were resolved from the DNA. This sample comprises around 110,000 clones, about 92% of them detected only once. The ten top clones hold approximately 8.9% of the sample.

This clonotype was sampled from an adult who received the AZD1222 COVID-19 vaccine. Recombination linked TRBV28 to TRBJ1-2; the D gene is not confidently resolved. Source: peripheral blood, taken 28 days after the second AZD1222 dose. In nucleotide form, the sequence is TGTGCCAGCGCCCTCTCGTCGGGCTACACCTTC. This is translated as CASALSSGYTF.